The 25 T cell receptor beta chains presented below share a single source sample, sequenced in a study of Tregs in tolerant kidney transplant recipients. No antigen is known for these receptors. Using immunoSEQ multiplex PCR, the repertoire was profiled, and TCRdb retains in-frame clones only, with some absent. The profile shows 6,500 to 10,000 clones, around 49% of them singletons. Sequenced input: CD4+ T cells from blood cultured with allogeneic cells. These receptors originate from a human donor in good health.

CDR3 protein: CASSQPGQVLGKLFF. The CDR3 DNA follows: TGCGCCAGCAGCCAACCGGGACAGGTTCTTGGGAAACTGTTTTTT. This chain connects TRBV4-1 to TRBJ1-4, with 8 bases matching TRBD1. The CDR3 totals 15 residues. Germline-derived CDR1 and CDR2 are MGHRA and YSYEKL. J was trimmed by 11 bases and V by 2 bases; bases with no gene match: 10.

This chain uses TRBV11-3 with TRBJ2-7; the match to TRBD1 covers 11 bases. Germline values: CDR1 SGHNT, CDR2 YENEEA. This CDR3 has 14 amino acids. J gave up 3 bases and V 3 bases, and 1 base lay outside the gene matches. CDR3: CASSLGTGGYEQYF. DNA for the CDR3: TGTGCCAGCAGCTTGGGGACAGGGGGCTACGAGCAGTACTTC. Full variable domain (rest looked up from reference TRBV11-3 and TRBJ2-7): EAGVVQSPRYKIIEKKQPVAFWCNPISGHNTLYWYLQNLGQGPELLIRYENEEAVDDSQLPKDRFSAERLKGVDSTLKIQPAELGDSAVYLCASSLGTGGYEQYFGPGTRLTVT.

This clone was detected once. The chain joins TRBV7-1 to TRBJ2-7; D ambiguous. TRBV7-1 is sorted into the ORF group, with uncertain function. Trimming left V 4 bases short and J 5 bases short, with 15 bases between. This CDR3 is 14 amino acids long. The CDR3, as DNA: TGTGCCAGCAGCTTAAGGGCCATGAAGGACGAGCAGTACTTC. Its protein product is CASSLRAMKDEQYF.

This chain connects TRBV5-1 to TRBJ2-3; 7 positions agree with TRBD1. In germline, CDR1 is SGHRS, CDR2 YFSETQ. The CDR3 has 15 residues. Germline trimming cut 4 bases from V and 2 bases from J; bases unmatched to any gene: 7. CDR3 protein: CASSPRTGLTDTQYF. CDR3 DNA sequence: TGCGCCAGCAGCCCACGGACAGGCCTCACAGATACGCAGTATTTT.

The V gene is TRBV6-5, the J gene TRBJ1-1; the D is unclear. This CDR3 region has 13 residues. The V end was cut by 0 bases, the J end by 8 bases, with 10 bases between. The germline V gene encodes CDR1 MNHEY and CDR2 SVGAGI. CDR3 region: CASSYSGRREAFF. The CDR3 DNA sequence: TGTGCCAGCAGTTACTCAGGTCGGAGGGAAGCTTTCTTT.

This clone is labeled as medium-sized. The rearrangement joins TRBV23-1 to TRBJ1-2; TRBD1 matches 9 bases. TRBV23-1 is flagged as an ORF with uncertain function. The length of the CDR3 is 15 residues. J gave up 5 bases and V 0 bases, and 4 bases lay outside the gene matches. As DNA, the CDR3 is TGCGCCAGCAGTCAATCCACAGGGGGCCTGTATGGCTACACCTTC. Its translation: CASSQSTGGLYGYTF.

The chain combines TRBV19 with TRBJ1-1; no reliable D call. Germline V gene lookup returns CDR1 LNHDA and CDR2 SQIVND (reference sequence). Trimming removed 2 bases at V and 1 base at J, with 8 bases between. This CDR3 spans 14 amino acids. This chain's CDR3 is CASSITVRNTEAFF. The CDR3 nucleotides read TGTGCCAGTAGTATAACGGTGCGGAACACTGAAGCTTTCTTT.

The rearrangement uses TRBV9 and TRBJ2-2, with TRBD2 as a possible D gene (6 bases). Per germline, CDR1 SGDLS and CDR2 YYNGEE. The CDR3 spans 14 residues. Deletions cut 1 base from V and 3 bases from J, with 7 bases between. The CDR3: CASSVSGDTGELFF. Here the CDR3 DNA reads TGTGCCAGCAGCGTATCGGGGGACACCGGGGAGCTGTTTTTT. Full variable domain (outside the CDR3, taken from reference TRBV9 and TRBJ2-2): DSGVTQTPKHLITATGQRVTLRCSPRSGDLSVYWYQQSLDQGLQFLIQYYNGEERAKGNILERFSAQQFPDLHSELNLSSLELGDSALYFCASSVSGDTGELFFGEGSRLTVL.

The chain employs TRBV2 and TRBJ2-2, with 9 bases identical to TRBD1. The junction had 11 bases not matched to a gene; V was cut back by 6 bases and J by 6 bases. CDR3 length: 16 amino acids. Per germline, CDR1 SNHLY and CDR2 FYNNEI. The chain's CDR3 is CASSLGQGSYSGELFF. The CDR3 region has the DNA TGTGCCAGCAGCCTCGGACAGGGGAGTTATTCCGGGGAGCTGTTTTTT.

V usage is TRBV6-1 and J usage is TRBJ1-2; D remains unclear. Germline-derived CDR1 and CDR2 are MNHNS and SASEGT. This CDR3 is 12 amino acids long. Deletions cut 7 bases from V and 8 bases from J, with 14 bases between. The DNA for the CDR3 is TGTGCCAGCACGTCTACGCCCCGCGGCTACACCTTC. This codes for CASTSTPRGYTF.

V usage is TRBV7-3 and J usage is TRBJ1-2; no firm D call. The CDR3 is made up of 16 amino acids. Germline CDR1 and CDR2: SGHTA and FQGTGA. The V end was cut by 5 bases, the J end by 0 bases, with 16 bases between. This CDR3 is CASSPKPPSTNYGYTF. DNA for the CDR3: TGTGCCAGCAGCCCCAAACCCCCCAGTACTAACTATGGCTACACCTTC.

This chain joins TRBV5-4 and TRBJ2-2; 15 bases fit TRBD2. This CDR3 contains 18 residues. Germline CDR1 and CDR2: SGHNT and YYREEE (reference sequence). Trimming cost V 2 bases and J 5 bases; bases outside gene matches: 7. The chain's CDR3 is CASSLPGLAGGGTGELFF. As DNA, the CDR3 is TGTGCCAGCAGCTTACCGGGACTAGCGGGAGGAGGGACCGGGGAGCTGTTTTTT.

The V gene is TRBV27, the J gene TRBJ2-7; maybe TRBD1 (8 bases). CDR3 length: 14 residues. Germline loops: CDR1 MNHEY, CDR2 SMNVEV (reference sequence). Deletions cut 4 bases from V and 3 bases from J, with 13 bases between. For the CDR3, the DNA is TGTGCCAGCAGTTGGGGGGGGACAGGCTACGAGCAGTACTTC. Translation gives CASSWGGTGYEQYF.

J is TRBJ1-2 and V is TRBV5-4, with 8 bases aligning to TRBD1. V was pared by 4 bases and J by 0 bases, with 5 bases of the junction left unmatched. This CDR3 has 15 amino acids. Germline-derived CDR1 and CDR2 are SGHNT and YYREEE (reference sequence). The CDR3 DNA follows: TGTGCCAGCAGCCCACAGGGGGGTACTAACTATGGCTACACCTTC. It yields the protein CASSPQGGTNYGYTF. The complete variable domain, with remaining parts taken from reference TRBV5-4 and TRBJ1-2, reads ETGVTQSPTHLIKTRGQQVTLRCSSQSGHNTVSWYQQALGQGPQFIFQYYREEENGRGNFPPRFSGLQFPNYSSELNVNALELDDSALYLCASSPQGGTNYGYTFGSGTRLTVV.

This rearrangement joins TRBV4-2 to TRBJ1-1; maybe TRBD1 (6 bases). The V end was cut by 4 bases, the J end by 4 bases, with 19 bases between. Germline V gene data show CDR1 as LGHNA and CDR2 as YNFKEQ. The CDR3 covers 16 residues. The CDR3 spells CASSPPQGRFGTEAFF. As DNA, the CDR3 is TGTGCCAGCAGCCCGCCCCAGGGGAGGTTCGGCACTGAAGCTTTCTTT.

The chain joins TRBV7-2 to TRBJ1-2; D might be TRBD1 (5 bases). Trimming cost V 1 base and J 8 bases, with 14 bases left between them. The germline gives CDR1 SGHTA, CDR2 FQGNSA. The CDR3 length is 14 residues. The chain's CDR3 is CASSLEGSPGGYTF. The CDR3 nucleotides are TGTGCCAGCAGCTTAGAGGGGAGCCCAGGAGGCTACACCTTC.

This clone was seen only a few times. The chain recombines TRBV6-1 with TRBJ2-5, with a tentative D call TRBD1 (5 bases). Trimming cost V 5 bases and J 5 bases, with 21 bases left between them. The CDR3 runs 16 residues. CDR1 is MNHNS, CDR2 SASEGT, per germline. The CDR3 spells CASSQVDSQVWETQYF. CDR3 in DNA: TGTGCCAGCAGTCAAGTCGACAGTCAAGTGTGGGAGACCCAGTACTTC.

V is TRBV4-1 and J is TRBJ1-2, with a weak D call TRBD1 (5 bases). This CDR3 comprises 14 residues. V was trimmed by 0 bases and J by 8 bases, leaving 13 bases between them. From germline, CDR1 is MGHRA and CDR2 YSYEKL. CDR3 DNA: TGCGCCAGCAGCCAAGATTTCGGGACCCGAGGCTACACCTTC. Its protein is CASSQDFGTRGYTF.

This clone is medium-sized by share. V and J are TRBV6-5 and TRBJ1-1; possibly TRBD1 for D (5 bases). Per the germline V gene, CDR1 is MNHEY and CDR2 is SVGAGI. Trimming took off 11 bases at V and 5 bases at J, with 21 bases between the two ends. This CDR3 is built from 14 residues. For the CDR3, the DNA is TGTGCCTCTTCTCGGGAGGCCCGGGGGACTGAAGCTTTCTTT. It specifies CASSREARGTEAFF.

The table lists this clone with a few counts. The chain uses TRBV5-1 and TRBJ2-7; 10 bases agree with TRBD2. Per the germline V gene, CDR1 is SGHRS and CDR2 is YFSETQ. V lost 0 bases, J lost 0 bases, and 6 bases stayed unmatched. The CDR3 extends over 17 amino acids. This CDR3 is CASSLVSSGGFSYEQYF. The CDR3 DNA reads TGCGCCAGCAGCTTGGTTAGTAGCGGGGGGTTCTCCTACGAGCAGTACTTC.

The chain has TRBV25-1 and TRBJ1-6, with D possibly TRBD1 on 5 matching bases. V shed 6 bases and J shed 16 bases, with 16 bases lying between them. This CDR3 has 12 residues. Germline CDR1 MGHDK, CDR2 SYGVNS. DNA of the CDR3: TGTGCCAGCAGCCCGGGGCCCGGGGGGCTCCACTTT. This translates into CASSPGPGGLHF.

The genes are TRBV18 and TRBJ1-2, with D possibly TRBD1 on 6 matching bases. CDR1 and CDR2 (germline): KGHSH, LQKENI. V shed 6 bases and J shed 6 bases, with 23 bases lying between them. This CDR3 has 16 amino acids. The CDR3 protein is CASSYVAGASQNGYTF. The DNA of the CDR3 is TGTGCCAGCTCCTACGTGGCGGGGGCCTCGCAGAATGGCTACACCTTC.

By sample share, this clone is medium-sized. The chain recombines TRBV10-3 with TRBJ1-5; D call uncertain. CDR1 ENHRY and CDR2 SYGVKD come from the germline V gene. This CDR3 has 15 amino acids. The V gene lost 2 bases and the J gene lost 4 bases, with 12 bases spanning the gap. The CDR3 sequence is CAISEGQAANQPQHF. The CDR3 coding sequence is TGTGCCATCAGTGAGGGGCAGGCCGCAAATCAGCCCCAGCATTTT.

The chain uses TRBV10-3 and TRBJ1-2; no firm D call. The CDR3 sequence is 12 residues long. Per the germline V gene, CDR1 is ENHRY and CDR2 is SYGVKD. CDR3 amino acids: CALSRAGYGYTF. CDR3 sequence (DNA): TGTGCTTTATCCCGGGCGGGATATGGCTACACCTTC.

The chain employs TRBV7-6 and TRBJ1-2, with D possibly TRBD1 on 6 matching bases. Germline CDR1 reads SGHVS; CDR2 reads FNYEAQ. Trimming stripped 0 bases from V and 6 bases from J, with 20 bases between. The CDR3 has 17 residues. CDR3 coding DNA: TGTGCCAGCAGCTTAGCGGTCCTCTCCAGGGGCTTGAATGGCTACACCTTC. This translates into CASSLAVLSRGLNGYTF.